The 13 T cell receptor beta chains presented below share a single source sample, sequenced in a study of identical twins. TCRdb processed the 5' RACE reads anew with MiXCR; each CDR3 protein has one entry. The repertoire consists of some 1,600,000 distinct CDR3 sequences, with around a third occurring once and the leading ten covering more than 0.25%. What was sequenced was cord blood. These receptors came from a newborn girl in good health.

This chain joins TRBV27 and TRBJ1-4; D is uncertain. The CDR3 extends over 16 amino acids. Germline V gives CDR1 MNHEY, CDR2 SMNVEV (reference sequence). V shed 6 bases and J shed 0 bases, with 14 bases lying between them. The CDR3 coding sequence is TGTGCCAGCAGCAAAGGGCCAGGATCAACTAATGAAAAACTGTTTTTT. Translating it yields CASSKGPGSTNEKLFF.

This clonotype has a handful of counts. The chain employs TRBV5-1 and TRBJ2-6; 10 nucleotides match TRBD1. V trimming: 0 bases; J trimming: 2 bases; junction bases outside the gene matches: 11. The CDR3 spans 20 residues. Germline CDR1 reads SGHRS; CDR2 reads YFSETQ. The CDR3, as DNA: TGCGCCAGCAGCTTGGTGACAGGGGGCAGGGGGCAGGCTGGGGCCAACGTCCTGACTTTC. This gives the protein CASSLVTGGRGQAGANVLTF.

The chain combines TRBV28 with TRBJ2-1; D unresolved. Germline V lookup: CDR1 MDHEN, CDR2 SYDVKM. This CDR3 is 12 amino acids long. Trimming cost V 5 bases and J 8 bases, with 10 bases left between them. The CDR3 protein is CASSTDQDEQFF. The CDR3 DNA reads TGTGCCAGCAGTACCGATCAGGATGAGCAGTTCTTC.

This clonotype has more than one count but fewer than ten. The CDR3 bases are TGTGCCAGCAGCTTCTCGGGACGGTATAATTCACCCCTCCACTTT. Residues: CASSFSGRYNSPLHF. The V and J genes are TRBV7-2 and TRBJ1-6; TRBD1 is a possible D gene (5 bases). The V gene's germline CDR1 is SGHTA and CDR2 FQGNSA. Deletions cut 3 bases from V and 4 bases from J, with 10 bases between. The CDR3 runs to 15 residues.

The CDR3 DNA follows: TGCGCCAGCAGCTTGGAACTAGCGGGACCCGGGGAGCTGTTTTTT. The encoded protein is CASSLELAGPGELFF. The chain has TRBV5-1 and TRBJ2-2; 10 nucleotides match TRBD2. Germline V lookup: CDR1 SGHRS, CDR2 YFSETQ. This CDR3 spans 15 amino acids. The trim removed 0 bases at V and 6 bases at J, leaving 2 bases unmatched.

V gene TRBV3-1 combines with J gene TRBJ2-5; 12 bases align to TRBD2. The CDR3 is made up of 17 amino acids. Germline CDR1 and CDR2: LGHDT and YNNKEL (reference sequence). V trimming: 5 bases; J trimming: 5 bases; junction bases outside the gene matches: 12. CDR3 in DNA: TGTGCCAGCAGCTTAACTAGCGGGGGGCCCTTAGTGGAGACCCAGTACTTC. Translated, it gives CASSLTSGGPLVETQYF.

This clonotype was recorded a few times. The chain carries TRBV12-3 or TRBV12-4 and TRBJ2-5; TRBD1 matches at 7 bases. Trimming took 5 bases from V and 11 from J; bases not matched to a gene: 5. The CDR3 extends over 11 amino acids. The CDR3: CASSTQGWQYF. In nucleotides, the CDR3 is TGTGCCAGCAGTACACAGGGGTGGCAGTACTTC.

There are a few counts of this clonotype. The chain uses TRBV7-9 and TRBJ2-3; 8 nucleotides line up with TRBD1. Germline CDR1 and CDR2: SEHNR and FQNEAQ (reference sequence). The CDR3 contains 17 residues. The ends lost 3 bases at V and 3 bases at J; junction bases unmatched: 11. CDR3 coding DNA: TGTGCCAGCAGCTTCAGCCCACACAGGGGGAAGACAGATACGCAGTATTTT. Translated, it gives CASSFSPHRGKTDTQYF.

The V call is TRBV10-3, the J call TRBJ2-4; D gene ambiguous. Trimming removed 2 bases from V and 3 bases from J, with 5 bases in between. This CDR3 has 13 residues. CDR1 and CDR2 from the germline V gene are ENHRY and SYGVKD. CDR3 residues: CAISEAGKNIQYF. For the CDR3, the DNA is TGTGCCATCAGTGAGGCTGGCAAAAACATTCAGTACTTC.

The chain is built from TRBV20-1 and TRBJ1-2; D remains unclear. The germline CDR1 and CDR2 sequences are DFQATT and SNEGSKA (reference sequence). The V and J ends lost 5 bases and 3 bases respectively, with 7 bases between them. This CDR3 is built from 11 residues. The CDR3 nucleotides read TGCAGTGCTCCCCGGGACTATGGCTACACCTTC. The encoded protein is CSAPRDYGYTF.

This sequence joins TRBV13 and TRBJ2-1, with 10 nucleotides matching TRBD1. J gave up 8 bases and V 4 bases, and 17 bases lay outside the gene matches. This CDR3 has 18 residues. The germline gives CDR1 PRHDT, CDR2 FYEKMQ (reference sequence). In DNA form, the CDR3 reads TGTGCCAGCAGCTCCACCACCGCTGGGACAGGGGCCGAGGATGAGCAGTTCTTC. Amino acid sequence: CASSSTTAGTGAEDEQFF.

The chain has TRBV12-3 or TRBV12-4 and TRBJ2-3; 9 bases align to TRBD2. V dropped 3 bases and J dropped 3; count of bases not matched to a gene: 13. The CDR3 runs 18 residues. The CDR3 nucleotides read TGTGCCAGCAGTTTCAACGCGGGTAGCGGGAGAAGAACAGATACGCAGTATTTT. This codes for CASSFNAGSGRRTDTQYF.

The chain has TRBV7-8 and TRBJ2-7; TRBD2 agrees at 7 bases. The germline CDR1 and CDR2 sequences are SGHVS and FQNEAQ. The CDR3 has 16 amino acids. With 1 base clipped from V and 2 bases from J, the junction kept 8 bases outside the gene matches. The CDR3 region has the DNA TGTGCCAGCAGCTTAGATTCAGCGGGGAATGCCTACGAGCAGTACTTC. This gives the protein CASSLDSAGNAYEQYF.